This TCR beta chain appears in the sequencing data of a study of chemoradiotherapy in HPV16-positive cancers. Study background: A couple of HPV16-positive patients' cells yielded candidate HPV-specific clones and common motifs.

The J segment lost 7 bases and the V segment lost 4 bases, leaving 8 bases of the junction unmatched. This CDR3 comprises 15 residues. Germline CDR1 SGHRS, CDR2 YFSETQ. Broader study findings: For HPV16-positive patients, expanding HPV-responsive T cells associated with longer recurrence-free survival. Candidate HPV-specific clones and E7-related TCR motifs grew in tumor during treatment.

This table comes from immunoSEQ multiplex PCR, and its TCRdb copy is limited to in-frame clones, with some not included. The table has 25,000 to 30,000 clones, 93% seen once; the top ten hold over 15%. To note about this clone: Its antigen is unidentified.

Sequenced material: blood, taken from a patient who underwent chemoradiotherapy. The chain carries TRBV5-1 and TRBJ2-1; 10 bases match TRBD1. The TCR sequence derives from a human donor with HPV-associated anogenital cancer. CDR3 coding DNA: TGCGCCAGCAGCGTGGACAGGGGGATCTTGAATGAGCAGTTCTTC. Amino acid sequence: CASSVDRGILNEQFF.